This T cell receptor (beta chain) was identified during a study of tumor and adjacent non-tumor tissue in lung cancer. General study findings and limits: Compared with tumor, normal lung showed significantly lower TCR diversity.

RNA was extracted from bulk tissue without any cell sorting. Of note for this clonotype: What it binds is unknown. This may arise from a read error, as a much more abundant clone is one base away.

TCRbeta libraries were built with three rounds of nested PCR, modified from ARM-PCR. TCRdb re-called the multiplex PCR reads with MiXCR, one entry per CDR3 protein. The table includes more than 95,000 distinct CDR3 sequences, about 66% detected once. This CDR3 is 12 amino acids long. Germline lookup yields CDR1 SQVTM and CDR2 ANQGSEA. V was trimmed by 7 bases and J by 9 bases, leaving 16 bases between them. This chain joins TRBV29-1 and TRBJ2-1; the D gene is possibly TRBD1 (5 bases). The sequencing input was lung tumor tissue. This TCR derives from a man in his thirties or forties with non-small cell lung cancer. The CDR3: CSGGANGREQFF. The CDR3 DNA sequence: TGCAGCGGTGGGGCTAACGGTCGTGAGCAGTTCTTC.